The T cell receptor (beta chain) described here comes from a study of blood T cell repertoires in COVID-19. Across the study: Samples of COVID-19 (acute and convalescent) were obtained from the United States, Italy and Spain.

The J segment lost 2 bases and the V segment lost 5 bases, leaving 3 bases of the junction unmatched. The CDR3 is made up of 15 amino acids. Germline loops: CDR1 SGHTA, CDR2 FQGTGA. Here immunoSEQ multiplex PCR was the method, and the copy in TCRdb shows in-frame clones only, minus some. Among under 140,000 clones listed, roughly 82% were seen once. What was sequenced was peripheral blood. This chain joins TRBV7-3 and TRBJ2-5, with 12 nucleotides matching TRBD2. The clonotype was recovered from a woman in her sixties or seventies with acute or convalescent COVID-19. CDR3 sequence reads: CASSRTSGEQETQYF. Here the CDR3 DNA reads TGTGCCAGCAGCAGGACTAGCGGGGAGCAAGAGACCCAGTACTTC.